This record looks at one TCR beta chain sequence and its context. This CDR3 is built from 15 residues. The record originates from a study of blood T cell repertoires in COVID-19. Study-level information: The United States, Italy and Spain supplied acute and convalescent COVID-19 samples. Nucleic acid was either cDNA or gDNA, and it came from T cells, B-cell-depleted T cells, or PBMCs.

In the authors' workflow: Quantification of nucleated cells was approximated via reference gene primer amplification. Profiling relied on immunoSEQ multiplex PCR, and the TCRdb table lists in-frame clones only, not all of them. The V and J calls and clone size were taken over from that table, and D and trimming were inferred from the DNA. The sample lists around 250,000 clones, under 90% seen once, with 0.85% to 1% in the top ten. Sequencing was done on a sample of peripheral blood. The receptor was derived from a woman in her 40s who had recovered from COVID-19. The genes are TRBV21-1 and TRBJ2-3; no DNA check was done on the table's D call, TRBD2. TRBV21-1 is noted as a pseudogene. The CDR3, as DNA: TGTGCCAGCAGTAACACTAGCGGGAGCACAGATACGCAGTATTTT. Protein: CASSNTSGSTDTQYF.